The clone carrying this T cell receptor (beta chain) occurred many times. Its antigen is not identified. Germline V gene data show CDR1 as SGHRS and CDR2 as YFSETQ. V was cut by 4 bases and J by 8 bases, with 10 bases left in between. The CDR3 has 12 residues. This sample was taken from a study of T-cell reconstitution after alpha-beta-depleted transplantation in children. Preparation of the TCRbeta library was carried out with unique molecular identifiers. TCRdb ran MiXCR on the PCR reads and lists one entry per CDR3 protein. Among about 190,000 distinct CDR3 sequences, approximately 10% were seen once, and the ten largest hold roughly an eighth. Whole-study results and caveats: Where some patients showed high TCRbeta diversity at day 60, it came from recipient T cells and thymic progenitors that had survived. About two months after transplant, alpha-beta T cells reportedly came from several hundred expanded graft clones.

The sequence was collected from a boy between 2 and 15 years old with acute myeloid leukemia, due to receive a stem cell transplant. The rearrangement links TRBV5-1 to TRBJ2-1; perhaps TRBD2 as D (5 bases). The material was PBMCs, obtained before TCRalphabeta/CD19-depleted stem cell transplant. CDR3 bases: TGCGCCAGCAGCAATGACTATTATGAGCAGTTCTTC. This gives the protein CASSNDYYEQFF.